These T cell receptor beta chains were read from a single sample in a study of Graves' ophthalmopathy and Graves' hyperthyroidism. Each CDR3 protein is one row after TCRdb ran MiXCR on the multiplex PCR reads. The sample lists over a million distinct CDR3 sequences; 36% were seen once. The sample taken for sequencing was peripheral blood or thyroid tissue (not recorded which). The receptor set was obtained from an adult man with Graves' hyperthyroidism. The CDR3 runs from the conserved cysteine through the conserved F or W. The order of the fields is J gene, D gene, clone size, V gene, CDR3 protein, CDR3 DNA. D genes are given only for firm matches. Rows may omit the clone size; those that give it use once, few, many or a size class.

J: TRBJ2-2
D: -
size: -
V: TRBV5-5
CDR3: CASRVRGPHTGELFF
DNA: TGTGCCAGCAGGGTACGTGGGCCCCACACCGGGGAGCTGTTTTTT

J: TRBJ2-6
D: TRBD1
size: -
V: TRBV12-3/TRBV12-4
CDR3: CASRGQGYSGANVLTF
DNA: TGTGCCAGCAGGGGACAGGGGTACTCTGGGGCCAACGTCCTGACTTTC

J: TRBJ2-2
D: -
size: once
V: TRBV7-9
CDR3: CASSWPPPGELFF
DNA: TGTGCCAGCAGCTGGCCTCCACCTGGGGAGCTGTTTTTT

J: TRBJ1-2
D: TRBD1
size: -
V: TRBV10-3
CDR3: CASTPTGVDYGYTF
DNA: TGTGCCAGCACTCCTACAGGGGTCGACTATGGCTACACCTTC

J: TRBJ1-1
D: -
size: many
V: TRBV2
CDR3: CASRKTENTEAFF
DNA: TGTGCCAGCAGGAAGACAGAGAACACTGAAGCTTTCTTT

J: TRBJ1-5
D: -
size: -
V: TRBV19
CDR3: CASHRRPGANQPQHF
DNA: TGTGCCAGTCACCGCCGCCCAGGGGCCAATCAGCCCCAGCATTTT

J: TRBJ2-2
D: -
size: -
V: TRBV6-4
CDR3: CAGSDSGEETGELFF
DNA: TGTGCCGGCAGTGACTCAGGGGAGGAGACCGGGGAGCTGTTTTTT

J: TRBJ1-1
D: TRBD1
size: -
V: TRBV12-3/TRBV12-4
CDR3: CASSTKDRFRTEAFF
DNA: TGTGCCAGCAGCACTAAGGACAGGTTTCGGACTGAAGCTTTCTTT

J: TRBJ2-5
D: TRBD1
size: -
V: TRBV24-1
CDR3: CATSDTGGWETQYF
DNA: TGTGCCACCAGTGATACAGGGGGCTGGGAGACCCAGTACTTC

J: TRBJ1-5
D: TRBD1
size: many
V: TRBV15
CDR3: CATSSRGRFPGFEPQHF
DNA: TGTGCCACCAGCTCAAGGGGGCGCTTTCCGGGGTTTGAGCCCCAGCATTTT

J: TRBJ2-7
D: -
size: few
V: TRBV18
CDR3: CASSPAPLYEQYF
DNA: TGTGCCAGCTCACCAGCTCCGCTCTACGAGCAGTACTTC

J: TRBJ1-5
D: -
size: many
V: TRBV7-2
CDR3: CASSLEKGPNQPQHF
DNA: TGTGCCAGCAGCTTAGAAAAGGGACCAAATCAGCCCCAGCATTTT

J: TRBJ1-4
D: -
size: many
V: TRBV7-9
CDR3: CASSLRQPTNEKLFF
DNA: TGTGCCAGCAGCTTGCGACAGCCCACTAATGAAAAACTGTTTTTT

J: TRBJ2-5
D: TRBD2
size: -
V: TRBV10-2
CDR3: CASTTRTRTSGQETQYF
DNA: TGCGCCAGCACAACTCGTACTCGGACTAGCGGACAAGAGACCCAGTACTTC

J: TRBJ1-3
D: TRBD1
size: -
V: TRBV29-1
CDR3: CSDGTASGNTIYF
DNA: TGCAGCGACGGGACAGCCTCTGGAAACACCATATATTTT

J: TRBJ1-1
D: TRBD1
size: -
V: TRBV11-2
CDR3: CASSPAAGQGRGTEAFF
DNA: TGTGCCAGCAGCCCCGCTGCGGGACAGGGGAGGGGCACTGAAGCTTTCTTT

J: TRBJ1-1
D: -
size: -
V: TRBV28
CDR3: CASSLWYGVGTEAFF
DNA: TGTGCCAGCAGTTTATGGTACGGGGTAGGCACTGAAGCTTTCTTT

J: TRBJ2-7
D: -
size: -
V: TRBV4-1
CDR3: CASSQEYRPAYEQYF
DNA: TGCGCCAGCAGCCAAGAGTACCGACCGGCCTACGAGCAGTACTTC

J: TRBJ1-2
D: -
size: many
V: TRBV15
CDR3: CATSLRGNYGYTF
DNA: TGTGCCACCAGCCTGAGGGGGAACTATGGCTACACCTTC

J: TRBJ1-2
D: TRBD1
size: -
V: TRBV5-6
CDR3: CASSLLDRVNSGYTF
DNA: TGTGCCAGCAGCTTACTGGACAGGGTAAACAGTGGCTACACCTTC

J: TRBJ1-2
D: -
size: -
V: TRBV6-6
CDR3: CAGSPGDRGDEGYTF
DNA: TGTGCCGGCAGTCCCGGGGATCGGGGCGACGAGGGCTACACCTTC

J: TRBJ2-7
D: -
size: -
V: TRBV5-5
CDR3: CASSLPGLHYEQYF
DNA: TGTGCCAGCAGCCTACCGGGACTGCACTACGAGCAGTACTTC

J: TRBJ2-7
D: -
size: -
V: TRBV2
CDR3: CASSHFGTPNYEQYF
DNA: TGTGCCAGCAGTCACTTCGGGACGCCTAACTACGAGCAGTACTTC

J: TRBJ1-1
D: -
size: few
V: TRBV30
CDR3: CAWSEDRSEAFF
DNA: TGTGCCTGGAGTGAGGACAGATCTGAAGCTTTCTTT

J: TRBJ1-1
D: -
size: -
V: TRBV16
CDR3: CASSQLGGIDTEAFF
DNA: TGTGCCAGCAGCCAATTAGGGGGTATAGACACTGAAGCTTTCTTT

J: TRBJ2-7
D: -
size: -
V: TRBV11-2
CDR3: CASGPPGTRSYGQYF
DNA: TGTGCCAGTGGCCCCCCAGGGACAAGATCCTACGGGCAGTACTTC

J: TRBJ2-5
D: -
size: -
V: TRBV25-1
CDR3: CASSESRGTPEETQYF
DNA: TGTGCCAGCAGTGAATCTAGGGGGACCCCTGAAGAGACCCAGTACTTC

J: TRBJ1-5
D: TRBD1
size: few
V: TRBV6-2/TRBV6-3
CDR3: CASTPGGTGANQPQHF
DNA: TGTGCCAGCACCCCAGGAGGGACAGGGGCTAATCAGCCCCAGCATTTT

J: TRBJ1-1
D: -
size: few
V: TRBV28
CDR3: CASSQWWWGYTEAFF
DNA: TGTGCCAGCAGTCAGTGGTGGTGGGGCTACACTGAAGCTTTCTTT

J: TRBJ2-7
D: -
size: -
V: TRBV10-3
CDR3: CASAIVQGQPYEQYF
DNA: TGTGCCAGCGCCATTGTGCAGGGGCAACCCTACGAGCAGTACTTC

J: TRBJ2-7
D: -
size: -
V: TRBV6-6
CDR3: CASSYSSDNYEQYF
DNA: TGTGCCAGCAGTTACTCGTCAGATAACTACGAGCAGTACTTC

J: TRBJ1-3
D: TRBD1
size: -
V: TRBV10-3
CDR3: CASRRKGGGNSGNTIYF
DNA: TGTGCCAGCAGACGCAAAGGAGGGGGCAACTCTGGAAACACCATATATTTT

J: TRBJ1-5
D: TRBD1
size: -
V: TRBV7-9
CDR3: CASSSATGGDQPQHF
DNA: TGTGCCAGCAGCTCCGCCACAGGGGGGGACCAGCCCCAGCATTTT

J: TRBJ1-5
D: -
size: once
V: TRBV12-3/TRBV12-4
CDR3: CASGSARGWSNQPQHF
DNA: TGTGCCAGCGGTTCCGCCAGGGGATGGAGCAATCAGCCCCAGCATTTT

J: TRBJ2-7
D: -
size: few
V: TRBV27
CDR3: CASSHNSYVPYEQYF
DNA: TGTGCCAGCAGTCACAACAGCTACGTACCCTACGAGCAGTACTTC

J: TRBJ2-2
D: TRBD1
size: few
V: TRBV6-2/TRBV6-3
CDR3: CASRRRGQGTAGELFF
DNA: TGTGCCAGCAGGAGGAGGGGACAGGGTACCGCCGGGGAGCTGTTTTTT

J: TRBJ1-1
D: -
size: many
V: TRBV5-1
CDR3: CASKRESGTEAFF
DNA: TGCGCCAGCAAGAGGGAATCGGGGACTGAAGCTTTCTTT

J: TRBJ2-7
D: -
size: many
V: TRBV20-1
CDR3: CSAKGTPGPYEQYF
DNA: TGCAGTGCTAAAGGGACCCCAGGCCCCTACGAGCAGTACTTC

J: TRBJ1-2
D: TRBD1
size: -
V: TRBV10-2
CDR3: CASRGDRRSYTF
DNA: TGCGCCAGCAGGGGGGACAGGAGGAGCTACACCTTC

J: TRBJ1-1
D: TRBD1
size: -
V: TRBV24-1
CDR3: CATSDSDRGGTGNTEAFF
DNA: TGTGCCACCAGTGATTCGGACAGGGGCGGCACGGGAAACACTGAAGCTTTCTTT

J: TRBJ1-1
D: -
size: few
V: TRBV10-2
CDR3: CASSNPTDSPNTEAFF
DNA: TGTGCCAGCAGTAATCCGACGGACAGCCCGAACACTGAAGCTTTCTTT

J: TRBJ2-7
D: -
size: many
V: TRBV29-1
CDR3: CSVTPAERNYEQYF
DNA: TGCAGCGTTACCCCGGCAGAGCGCAACTACGAGCAGTACTTC

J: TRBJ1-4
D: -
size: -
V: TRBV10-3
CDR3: CAISETGTEKLFF
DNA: TGTGCCATCAGTGAGACAGGGACTGAAAAACTGTTTTTT

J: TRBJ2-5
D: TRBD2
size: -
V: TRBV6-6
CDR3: CASTAGGGSQETQYF
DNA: TGTGCCAGCACCGCCGGGGGGGGTAGCCAAGAGACCCAGTACTTC

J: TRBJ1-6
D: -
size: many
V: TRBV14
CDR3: CASSKAEGMGVSPLHF
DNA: TGTGCCAGCAGCAAGGCCGAGGGGATGGGGGTATCACCCCTCCACTTT

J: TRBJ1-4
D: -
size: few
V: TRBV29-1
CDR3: CSVGDGGTEKLFF
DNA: TGCAGCGTCGGGGACGGGGGAACTGAAAAACTGTTTTTT

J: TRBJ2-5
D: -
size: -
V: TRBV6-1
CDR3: CASSLYLRESNQPQYF
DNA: TGTGCCAGCAGCTTATACCTCAGGGAAAGCAATCAGCCCCAGTACTTC

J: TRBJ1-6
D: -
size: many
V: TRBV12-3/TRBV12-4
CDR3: CASSKGTRYYNSPLHF
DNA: TGTGCCAGCAGCAAGGGCACCCGATATTATAATTCACCCCTCCACTTT

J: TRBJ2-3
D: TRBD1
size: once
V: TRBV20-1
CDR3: CSARPGQELDTQYF
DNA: TGCAGTGCTAGACCGGGACAGGAGTTGGATACGCAGTATTTT

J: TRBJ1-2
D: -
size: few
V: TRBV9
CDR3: CASSRYTYGYTF
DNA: TGTGCCAGCAGCCGCTATACCTATGGCTACACCTTC

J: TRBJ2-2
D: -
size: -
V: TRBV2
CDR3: CASLSNANTGELFF
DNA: TGTGCCAGCCTTTCAAATGCGAACACCGGGGAGCTGTTTTTT

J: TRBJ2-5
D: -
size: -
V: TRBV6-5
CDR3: CASKQGKETQYF
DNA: TGTGCCAGCAAGCAGGGCAAAGAGACCCAGTACTTC

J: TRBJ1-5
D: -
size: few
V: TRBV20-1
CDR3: CSAQFGGGQPQHF
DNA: TGCAGTGCTCAATTTGGGGGAGGACAGCCCCAGCATTTT

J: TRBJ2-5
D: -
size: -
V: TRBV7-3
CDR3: CASSQVGVEETQYF
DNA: TGCGCCAGCAGCCAAGTGGGAGTTGAAGAGACCCAGTACTTC

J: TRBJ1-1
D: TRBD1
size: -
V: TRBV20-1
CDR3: CSARDDRTGAEAFF
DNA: TGCAGTGCTAGAGATGACCGGACAGGGGCTGAAGCTTTCTTT